Below, 2 T cell receptor beta chains from the same sample are listed, as sequenced in a study of T cells after posttransplantation cyclophosphamide. Cells defined as naive were viable CD3+CD4+ or CD3+CD8+ and CCR7+CD45RA+CD45RO-CD95-CD27+CD28+. Sequenced by immunoSEQ multiplex PCR; TCRdb stores in-frame clones only, minus some. The table shows 9,500 to 10,000 clones, with 95% to 98% occurring only once. The material sequenced was naive CD4+ T cells sorted from PBMCs. The origin of the receptors is a woman in her fifties or sixties in good health, CMV-negative, and a related stem cell transplant donor.

Notes on this clone: A read error may account for a junction end that differs from germline. The sample has other DNA sequences that encode this CDR3 too. The chain joins TRBV6-6 to TRBJ1-6, with 7 bases identical to TRBD1. Germline values: CDR1 MNHNY, CDR2 SVGAGI (reference sequence). The length of the CDR3 is 15 residues. The DNA for the CDR3 is TGTGCCAGCAGTCCCGGGACAGTCAATAATTCCCCCCTCCACTTT. Its translation: CASSPGTVNNSPLHF.

The V and J genes are TRBV6-5 and TRBJ1-2, with D uncertain. This CDR3 has 11 amino acids. CDR1 is MNHEY and CDR2 is SVGAGI in the germline V gene. Trimming took off 6 bases at V and 12 bases at J, with 14 bases between the two ends. Here the CDR3 reads CASSGGGGNTF. The CDR3 DNA reads TGTGCCAGCAGCGGAGGAGGCGGCAACACCTTC.